This TCR beta chain emerged from a study of T cell responses to AZD1222 COVID-19 vaccine. About the study: Second-dose intervals of approximately 4 or approximately 12 weeks were pooled. Study-wide points: Seropositive status at baseline applied to only a handful of AZD1222 recipients. When two AZD1222 doses had been given, Spike-specific TCR breadth and depth rose.

Only in-frame clones appear in the TCRdb table, and some are missing; sequencing was by immunoSEQ multiplex PCR. The sample includes some 150,000 clones, more than 80% seen only once; the top ten take 2.5% to 3.5%. The length of the CDR3 is 18 residues. From germline, CDR1 is SGHTA and CDR2 FQGNSA. Trimming removed 2 bases from V and 0 bases from J, with 14 bases in between. A note on this clone: Its antigen is unknown.

The chain is built from TRBV7-2 and TRBJ1-6, with D possibly being TRBD1 (5 bases). Sequences were derived from peripheral blood, sampled on day 0 of AZD1222 vaccination. The TCR sequence derives from an adult in good health. The CDR3 sequence is CASSLSQGPSSYNSPLHF. DNA for the CDR3: TGTGCCAGCAGCTTATCCCAGGGACCCAGCTCCTATAATTCACCCCTCCACTTT.